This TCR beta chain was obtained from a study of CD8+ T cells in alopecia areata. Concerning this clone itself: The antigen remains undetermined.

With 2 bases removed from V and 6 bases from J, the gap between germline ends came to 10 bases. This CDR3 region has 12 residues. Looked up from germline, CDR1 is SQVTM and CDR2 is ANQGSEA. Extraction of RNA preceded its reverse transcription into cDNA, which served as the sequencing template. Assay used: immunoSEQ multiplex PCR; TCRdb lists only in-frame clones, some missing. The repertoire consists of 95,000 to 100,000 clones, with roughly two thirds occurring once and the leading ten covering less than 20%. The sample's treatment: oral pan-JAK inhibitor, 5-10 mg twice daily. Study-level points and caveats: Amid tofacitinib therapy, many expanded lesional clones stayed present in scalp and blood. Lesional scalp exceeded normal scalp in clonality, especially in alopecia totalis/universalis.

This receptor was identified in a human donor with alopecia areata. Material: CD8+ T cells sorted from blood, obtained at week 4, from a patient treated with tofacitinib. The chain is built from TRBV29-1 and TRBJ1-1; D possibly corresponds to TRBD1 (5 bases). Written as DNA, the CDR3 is TGCAGCGTTGAATTGGGGGACCCTGAAGCTTTCTTT. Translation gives CSVELGDPEAFF.